This record covers a single T cell receptor beta chain. These data are taken from a study of OX40 agonist ivuxolimab in advanced cancers. For the study at large: Anti-PD-1, anti-PD-L1 or anti-CTLA-4 therapy given earlier was allowed, and roughly 40% had some.

The CDR3 extends over 14 amino acids. V gave up 7 bases and J gave up 2 bases; unmatched junction bases: 5. Germline V gene sequence: CDR1 ENHRY, CDR2 SYGVKD. Measured with immunoSEQ multiplex PCR; TCRdb has only the in-frame clones, and not every one. The table shows about 77,000 clones, with around 86% occurring only once. The receptor comes from an adult with an advanced solid tumor such as melanoma, head and neck, liver or kidney cancer. This specimen was CD4+ or CD8+ T cells sorted from blood, taken in a trial of the OX40 agonist ivuxolimab. This chain joins TRBV10-3 and TRBJ2-7; 10 nucleotides agree with TRBD2. The CDR3 DNA follows: TGTGCCATCAAACATAGCGGGAGGACCTACGAGCAGTACTTC. Its protein product is CAIKHSGRTYEQYF.